The T cell receptor beta chain described here comes from a study of T cell responses to AZD1222 COVID-19 vaccine. Points from the study as a whole: Donor demographics were predominantly white British with a female majority; clonal diversity may be underestimated. After the peak T cell response, and only then, were repertoires sampled.

Using immunoSEQ multiplex PCR, the repertoire was profiled, and TCRdb retains in-frame clones only, with some absent. The repertoire holds 130,000 or so clones, with roughly 86% as singletons. Trimming took 6 bases from V and 7 from J; bases not matched to a gene: 6. The CDR3 contains 15 residues. Germline V gene sequence: CDR1 WSHSY, CDR2 SAAADI. Remarks on this clone: Its cognate antigen is unknown.

The specimen comprised peripheral blood, sampled 28 days after the second AZD1222 dose. This clonotype was obtained from an adult who received the AZD1222 COVID-19 vaccine. This rearrangement joins TRBV10-2 to TRBJ2-1; 13 bases match TRBD2. CDR3 in DNA: TGCGCCAGCAGCAGACTAGCGGGGGGTTGGAATGAGCAGTTCTTC. Translating gives CASSRLAGGWNEQFF.